Listed below are T cell receptor beta chains from one sample, sequenced in a study of blood T cell repertoires in COVID-19. Repertoires were generated with immunoSEQ multiplex PCR, while TCRdb's copy carries only in-frame clones and drops some. The sample holds more than 100,000 clones; roughly 84% are singletons and the top ten take about a sixth. Sequencing was done on a sample of peripheral blood. The receptors were sampled from an elderly woman with acute or convalescent COVID-19. The CDR3 runs from the conserved cysteine through the conserved F or W. Each record gives: clone size, CDR3 length, V gene, D gene, J gene, CDR3 protein, CDR3 DNA. D genes are given only for firm matches. Rows may omit the clone size; those that give it use once, few, many or a size class.

.,15,TRBV2,.,TRBJ1-1,CASSEGSGRMTEAFF,TGTGCCAGCAGCGAAGGGTCTGGGAGAATGACTGAAGCTTTCTTT
.,16,TRBV9,.,TRBJ2-7,CASIRAYTGSSYEQYF,TGTGCCAGCATCCGAGCGTATACAGGGAGCTCCTACGAGCAGTACTTC
.,17,TRBV4-3,.,TRBJ1-2,CASSQDLRPLSNYGYTF,TGCGCCAGCAGCCAAGATTTGAGGCCCCTCTCCAACTATGGCTACACCTTC
once,15,TRBV27,.,TRBJ1-5,CASSSDRAIGQPQHF,TGTGCCAGCAGTTCGGACAGAGCCATCGGTCAGCCCCAGCATTTT
.,14,TRBV5-1,.,TRBJ2-7,CASSWLQGGDEQYF,TGCGCCAGCAGCTGGCTACAGGGTGGGGACGAGCAGTACTTC
.,12,TRBV3-1/TRBV3-2,TRBD2,TRBJ2-2,CACGRGTGELFF,TGTGCTTGCGGGAGGGGGACCGGGGAGCTGTTTTTT
.,14,TRBV30,.,TRBJ2-1,CAWSVGQRQDEQFF,TGTGCCTGGAGTGTAGGACAGAGGCAGGATGAGCAGTTCTTC
.,18,TRBV5-6,TRBD1,TRBJ1-4,CASSRPRDRFRYGEKLFF,TGTGCCAGCAGCAGGCCCCGGGACAGGTTCCGGTATGGTGAAAAACTGTTTTTT
.,16,TRBV7-9,.,TRBJ2-2,CASSSPYGTNTGELFF,TGTGCCAGCAGCTCGCCGTATGGGACTAACACCGGGGAGCTGTTTTTT
.,13,TRBV6-2/TRBV6-3,.,TRBJ1-1,CASSFVSRGEAFF,TGTGCCAGCAGTTTTGTCTCCCGGGGTGAAGCTTTCTTT
.,15,TRBV9,.,TRBJ1-2,CASAGGGALNNGYTF,TGTGCCAGCGCTGGAGGGGGGGCGCTTAACAATGGCTACACCTTC
.,16,TRBV4-3,.,TRBJ2-7,CASSQARQGGAYEQYF,TGCGCCAGCAGCCAAGCACGGCAGGGTGGAGCCTACGAGCAGTACTTC
.,18,TRBV5-4,.,TRBJ2-6,CASSSSFQRGSGANVLTF,TGTGCCAGCAGCTCCTCCTTTCAACGGGGCTCTGGGGCCAACGTCCTGACTTTC
.,18,TRBV4-1,.,TRBJ1-1,CASSQGSGRSSEYTEAFF,TGCGCCAGCAGCCAAGGATCAGGCAGGTCCTCTGAGTACACTGAAGCTTTCTTT
.,18,TRBV24-1,.,TRBJ1-6,CATSDLQGGSSYNSPLHF,TGTGCCACCAGTGATTTGCAAGGCGGGAGCTCCTATAATTCACCCCTCCACTTT
.,16,TRBV7-2,TRBD1,TRBJ2-7,CASSLGFDRAVYEQYF,TGTGCCAGCAGCTTAGGCTTCGACAGGGCAGTCTACGAGCAGTACTTC
.,15,TRBV10-2,.,TRBJ2-5,CASSELTGSQETQYF,TGCGCCAGCAGTGAGTTAACAGGATCCCAAGAGACCCAGTACTTC